The present T cell receptor beta chain was sequenced within a study of T cell clonotyping in hematopoietic cell transplantation. Generated by immunoSEQ multiplex PCR, the TCRdb table keeps only in-frame clones and is missing some. The table has under 15,000 clones, 85% to 90% seen once; the top ten hold approximately 3.5%. The sequencing sample was made of peripheral blood mononuclear cells. This clonotype originated in a human donor who either received an allogeneic hematopoietic cell transplant for a myeloid malignancy or was a related donor (not recorded which). Some clones in this sample may be carry-over from other donors' samples.

The CDR3 is CASSLASGGAETQYF. DNA of the CDR3: TGCGCCAGCAGCTTGGCCAGCGGGGGGGCTGAGACCCAGTACTTC. This chain connects TRBV5-1 to TRBJ2-5, with TRBD2 identical over 10 bases. V lost 0 bases and J lost 5; bases outside the gene matches: 4. Germline V lookup: CDR1 SGHRS, CDR2 YFSETQ. This CDR3 region has 15 residues.